The T cell receptor (beta chain) under discussion was sequenced for a study of T cells in Graves' hyperthyroidism and ophthalmopathy. Whole-study context: Once the initial diagnosis was made, peripheral blood was obtained before any treatment.

Germline loops: CDR1 SGHDN, CDR2 FVKESK. After removal of 3 bases from V and 7 bases from J, the junction contained 5 bases not matched to a gene. This CDR3 has 15 amino acids. In its sample, this clonotype was seen a few times. RNA transcripts gave rise to amplified TCR beta CDR3 regions. The HTBI primer set was used in a first-round RT-PCR of the TCR CDR3. TCRdb re-derived calls from the multiplex PCR reads in MiXCR, one entry per CDR3 protein. Here the sample spans about 580,000 distinct CDR3 sequences, roughly 14% being singletons. The chain joins TRBV14 to TRBJ1-6, with 8 bases lining up with TRBD1. Source material: blood. This receptor was obtained from a young woman with Graves' hyperthyroidism that later progressed to Graves' ophthalmopathy. CDR3 sequence (DNA): TGTGCCAGCAGCCACCGACAGGGGAGGAATTCACCCCTCCACTTT. This gives the protein CASSHRQGRNSPLHF.